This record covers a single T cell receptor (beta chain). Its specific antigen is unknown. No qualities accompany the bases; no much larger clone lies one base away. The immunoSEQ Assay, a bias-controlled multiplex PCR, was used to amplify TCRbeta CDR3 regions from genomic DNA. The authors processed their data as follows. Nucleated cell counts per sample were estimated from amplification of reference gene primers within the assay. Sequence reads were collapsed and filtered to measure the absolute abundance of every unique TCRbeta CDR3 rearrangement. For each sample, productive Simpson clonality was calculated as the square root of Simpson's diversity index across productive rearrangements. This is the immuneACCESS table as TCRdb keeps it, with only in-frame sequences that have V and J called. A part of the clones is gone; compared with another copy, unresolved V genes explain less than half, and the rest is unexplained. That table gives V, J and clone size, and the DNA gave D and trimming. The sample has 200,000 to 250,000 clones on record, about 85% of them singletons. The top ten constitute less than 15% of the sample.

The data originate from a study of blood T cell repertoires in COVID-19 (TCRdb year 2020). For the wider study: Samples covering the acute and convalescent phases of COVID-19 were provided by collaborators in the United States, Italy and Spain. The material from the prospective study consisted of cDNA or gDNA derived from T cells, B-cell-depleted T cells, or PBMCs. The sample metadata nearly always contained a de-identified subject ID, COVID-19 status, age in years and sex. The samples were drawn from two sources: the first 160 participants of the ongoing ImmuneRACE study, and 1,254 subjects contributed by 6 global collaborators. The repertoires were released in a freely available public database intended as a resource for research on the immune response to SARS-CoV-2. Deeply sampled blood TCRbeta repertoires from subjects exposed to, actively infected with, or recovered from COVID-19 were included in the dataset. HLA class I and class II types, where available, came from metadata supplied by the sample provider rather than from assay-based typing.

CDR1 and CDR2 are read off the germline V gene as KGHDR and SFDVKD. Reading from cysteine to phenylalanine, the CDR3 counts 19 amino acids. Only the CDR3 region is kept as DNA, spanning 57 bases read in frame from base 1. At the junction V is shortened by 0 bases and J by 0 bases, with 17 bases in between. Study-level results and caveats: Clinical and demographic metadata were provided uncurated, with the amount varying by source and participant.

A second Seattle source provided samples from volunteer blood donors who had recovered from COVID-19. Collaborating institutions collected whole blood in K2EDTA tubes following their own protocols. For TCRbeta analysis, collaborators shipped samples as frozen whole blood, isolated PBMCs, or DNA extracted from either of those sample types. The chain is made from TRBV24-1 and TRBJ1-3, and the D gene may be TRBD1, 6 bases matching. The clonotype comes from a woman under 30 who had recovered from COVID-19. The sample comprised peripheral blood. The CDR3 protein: CATSDLSGTPLFSGNTIYF. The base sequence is TGTGCCACCAGTGATTTGTCTGGGACACCACTCTTCTCTGGAAACACCATATATTTT.